The rows below give T cell receptor beta chains drawn from one sample of a study of technical replicates of blood from a handful of donors. Only in-frame clones appear in the TCRdb table, and some are missing; sequencing was by immunoSEQ multiplex PCR. The sample shows 75,000 to 100,000 clones, around 96% of them seen only once. The sample was T cells isolated from PBMCs. Source of these receptors: a human donor in good health. Each CDR3 is given with its conserved first and last residue. D genes are given only for firm matches. Rows give clone size only sometimes, using once, few, many, or a class for an expanded clone.

D	size	J	V	DNA	CDR3
TRBD1	-	TRBJ2-1	TRBV27	TGTGCCAGCAGTTACCCCGACAGGGTGCAGTTCTTC	CASSYPDRVQFF
-	-	TRBJ1-1	TRBV28	TGTGCCAGCCCATTGCGGGACCAGAAGGTCACTGAAGCTTTCTTT	CASPLRDQKVTEAFF
-	-	TRBJ1-2	TRBV29-1	TGCAGCGTTGACAGCAGGGTCCATGGCTACACCTTC	CSVDSRVHGYTF
-	-	TRBJ1-1	TRBV5-1	TGCGCCAGCAGCCTGGGTTATAACACTGAAGCTTTCTTT	CASSLGYNTEAFF
-	-	TRBJ2-3	TRBV4-3	TGCGCCAGCAGCCAAGATCAACTCCTTACCTGGGATACGCAGTATTTT	CASSQDQLLTWDTQYF
TRBD1	-	TRBJ2-7	TRBV27	TGTGCCAGCAGTTTAGCAGGGGGCTTGGGCTACGAGCAGTACTTC	CASSLAGGLGYEQYF
-	-	TRBJ2-7	TRBV15	TGTGCCACCAGCAGAGAGGGGGGTAAGGGCTACGAGCAGTACTTC	CATSREGGKGYEQYF
-	-	TRBJ2-7	TRBV20-1	TGCAGTGCTAGATTCACAAACGAGCAGTACTTC	CSARFTNEQYF
-	-	TRBJ2-1	TRBV4-2	TGTGCCAGCAGCACACTAAGGGGAGGTTTCAATGAGCAGTTCTTC	CASSTLRGGFNEQFF
-	-	TRBJ2-7	TRBV7-6	TGTGCCAGCAGCTTAGCCCAGGGGTACGAGCAGTACTTC	CASSLAQGYEQYF
-	-	TRBJ2-2	TRBV5-4	TGTGCCAGCAGCTTCCGAGGGGGGGTGGCCGGGGAGCTGTTTTTT	CASSFRGGVAGELFF
TRBD2	once	TRBJ2-3	TRBV7-2	TGTGCCAGCAGCTACCTAGCGGGAGTTCCCGATACGCAGTATTTT	CASSYLAGVPDTQYF
TRBD1	-	TRBJ1-2	TRBV28	TGTGCCACGACAGGGGGGAACTATGGCTACACCTTC	CATTGGNYGYTF
-	-	TRBJ1-1	TRBV4-1	TGCGCCAGCAGCCCTAGTTGGAAGGATAGCGAAGCTTTCTTT	CASSPSWKDSEAFF
TRBD2	-	TRBJ2-2	TRBV6-6	TGTGCCAGCAGTTACTCGACGAGCGGGGTCACCGGGGAGCTGTTTTTT	CASSYSTSGVTGELFF
-	once	TRBJ2-7	TRBV19	TGTGCCAGTAGTGGTAACACCGCCTACGAGCAGTACTTC	CASSGNTAYEQYF
-	-	TRBJ2-3	TRBV27	TGTGCCAGCAGTCTGGCGGTCAGGGGCACAGATACGCAGTATTTT	CASSLAVRGTDTQYF
-	-	TRBJ2-1	TRBV7-2	TGTGCCAGCAGCTTAGCGCCCTGGCAATACAATGAGCAGTTCTTC	CASSLAPWQYNEQFF
-	-	TRBJ1-1	TRBV2	TGTGCCAGCAGTGAAGGCAGGGAAAACACTGAAGCTTTCTTT	CASSEGRENTEAFF
TRBD1	-	TRBJ1-3	TRBV6-1	TGTGCCAGCAGGGGGGCGGGACAGGCCATATATTTT	CASRGAGQAIYF
-	-	TRBJ1-4	TRBV19	TGTGCCAGTAGTTTCCGGGGGGAATATAATGAAAAACTGTTTTTT	CASSFRGEYNEKLFF
TRBD2	-	TRBJ2-1	TRBV2	TGTGCCAGCAGTGTAGATAGCGGGAGGGTCGAGCAGTTCTTC	CASSVDSGRVEQFF
TRBD1	-	TRBJ1-5	TRBV28	TGTGCCAGCAGCTGGACAGGGGTCAGCAATCAGCCCCAGCATTTT	CASSWTGVSNQPQHF
-	-	TRBJ1-1	TRBV5-1	TGCGCCAGCAGCTTGGCCCTGTCTCTAGGGAACACTGAAGCTTTCTTT	CASSLALSLGNTEAFF
-	-	TRBJ1-2	TRBV7-2	TGTGCCAGCACCCTATCCAGACAGGCTAATCTTTTCTATGGCTACACCTTC	CASTLSRQANLFYGYTF
-	-	TRBJ2-2	TRBV4-1	TGCGCCAGCAGCCAACCCGGGGTCGGGGAGCTGTTTTTT	CASSQPGVGELFF
TRBD1	-	TRBJ1-1	TRBV4-3	TGCGCCAGCAGCCGGTCGTTCGGGACAGAGAACACTGAAGCTTTCTTT	CASSRSFGTENTEAFF
-	-	TRBJ1-5	TRBV6-5	TGTGCCAGCAGTACTAGTACAGGGACCCAGCCCCAGCATTTT	CASSTSTGTQPQHF
TRBD1	-	TRBJ2-1	TRBV11-3	TGTGCCAGCAACTCCCAACCACAGGGGTTCTACAATGAGCAGTTCTTC	CASNSQPQGFYNEQFF
TRBD2	-	TRBJ2-1	TRBV6-5	TGTGCCACGATCACGGGAGGCACCAATGAGCAGTTCTTC	CATITGGTNEQFF
TRBD2	-	TRBJ2-1	TRBV4-1	TGCGCCAGCAGCCAGGTACTAGCGGGAGGATTGCCTTACAATGAGCAGTTCTTC	CASSQVLAGGLPYNEQFF